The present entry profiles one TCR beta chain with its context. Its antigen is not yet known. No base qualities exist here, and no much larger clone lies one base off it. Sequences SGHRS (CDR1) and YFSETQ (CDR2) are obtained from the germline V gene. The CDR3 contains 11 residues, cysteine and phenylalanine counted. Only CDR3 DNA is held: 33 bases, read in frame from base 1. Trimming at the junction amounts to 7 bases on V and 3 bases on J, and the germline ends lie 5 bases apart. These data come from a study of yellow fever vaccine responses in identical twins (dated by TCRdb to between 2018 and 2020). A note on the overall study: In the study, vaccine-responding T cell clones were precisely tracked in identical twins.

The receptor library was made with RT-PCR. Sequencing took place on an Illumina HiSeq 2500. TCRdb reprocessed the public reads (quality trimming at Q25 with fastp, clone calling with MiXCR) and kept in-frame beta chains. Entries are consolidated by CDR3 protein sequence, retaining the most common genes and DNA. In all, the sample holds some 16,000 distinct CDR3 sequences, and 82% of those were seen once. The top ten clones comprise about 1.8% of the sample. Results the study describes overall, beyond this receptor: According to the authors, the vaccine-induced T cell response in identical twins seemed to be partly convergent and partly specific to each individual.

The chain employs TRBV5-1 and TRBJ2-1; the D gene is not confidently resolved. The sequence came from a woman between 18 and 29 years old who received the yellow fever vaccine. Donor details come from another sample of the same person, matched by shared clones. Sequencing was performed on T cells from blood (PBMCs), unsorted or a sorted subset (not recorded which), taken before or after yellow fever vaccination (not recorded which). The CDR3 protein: CASADYNEQFF. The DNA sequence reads TGCGCCAGCGCCGACTACAATGAGCAGTTCTTC. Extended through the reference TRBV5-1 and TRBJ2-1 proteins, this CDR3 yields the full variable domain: KAGVTQTPRYLIKTRGQQVTLSCSPISGHRSVSWYQQTPGQGLQFLFEYFSETQRNKGNFPGRFSGRQFSNSRSEMNVSTLELGDSALYLCASADYNEQFFGPGTRLTVL.